The clone carrying this T cell receptor beta chain was counted only a few times. Antigen: not known. Each single cDNA molecule received a unique molecular identifier. TCRdb re-derived calls from the 5' RACE reads in MiXCR, one entry per CDR3 protein. The sample contains about 110,000 distinct CDR3 sequences, about 12% of which appear only once. The germline V and J ends were trimmed by 1 base and 2 bases, with 11 bases remaining between them. The CDR3 totals 16 residues. Germline values: CDR1 SGHAT, CDR2 FQNNGV. These data come from a study of early T cells in non-severe SARS-CoV-2 infection. Study at large: Chains stayed unpaired after sequencing of bulk RNA from unsorted whole blood.

General study findings and limits: Sequences matched to VDJdb favored anti-spike CD8 responses, while private and CD4 specificities were missed.

V gene TRBV11-2 combines with J gene TRBJ1-4; D remains ambiguous. This sequence was found in an adult who was a healthcare worker with PCR-confirmed SARS-CoV-2 infection or an uninfected control (not recorded which). Sequenced input: whole blood. The CDR3 spells CASSLALLWTNEKLFF. CDR3 DNA: TGTGCCAGCAGCTTAGCACTTCTTTGGACTAATGAAAAACTGTTTTTT.